Listed below are T cell receptor beta chains from one sample, sequenced in a study of blood T cell repertoires in COVID-19. Assay used: immunoSEQ multiplex PCR; TCRdb lists only in-frame clones, some missing. The sample has 250,000 to 350,000 clones; about 85% are singletons. Sequencing was performed on PBMCs or T cells enriched from blood (not recorded which). All receptors derive from a woman between 25 and 40 years old who had recovered from COVID-19. Both conserved end residues are part of each CDR3. A D gene is named only where the DNA matches it firmly.

v_call,d_call,cdr3_length,j_call,cdr3_nt,cdr3_aa
TRBV3-1/TRBV3-2,TRBD1,13,TRBJ1-2,TGTGCCAGCAGCCTAGAGGGGGCCTATGGCTACACCTTC,CASSLEGAYGYTF
TRBV11-2,TRBD2,17,TRBJ2-3,TGTGCCAGCAGCCAGGCGTCAGGGCTAGCGGGGACAGATACGCAGTATTTT,CASSQASGLAGTDTQYF
TRBV5-1,TRBD1,14,TRBJ1-1,TGCGCCAGCAGCTTGGGCGGGCAGGGGGCTGAAGCTTTCTTT,CASSLGGQGAEAFF
TRBV7-6,TRBD1,17,TRBJ1-3,TGTGCCAGCAGCTTAGCGGCCCGACAGGGCTCTGGAAACACCATATATTTT,CASSLAARQGSGNTIYF
TRBV21-1,-,19,TRBJ2-3,TGTGCCAGCAGCGAAACTCCTAGCGCGGACGACACTAGCACAGATACGCAGTATTTT,CASSETPSADDTSTDTQYF
TRBV2,-,11,TRBJ1-2,TGTGCCAGCAGTGTGTCCCCAGGCTACACCTTC,CASSVSPGYTF
TRBV7-9,TRBD1,14,TRBJ1-4,TGTGCCAGCAGCTCTCAACAGGGGTATGAAAAACTGTTTTTT,CASSSQQGYEKLFF
TRBV7-2,TRBD1,15,TRBJ1-6,TGTGCCAGCAGCTTAAAAGGACAGGGGGGTTCACCCCTCCACTTT,CASSLKGQGGSPLHF
TRBV6-5,-,16,TRBJ2-4,TGTGCCAGCAGTTACTCTGGTTTAGTAGCCAAAAACATTCAGTACTTC,CASSYSGLVAKNIQYF
TRBV2,-,14,TRBJ2-3,TGTGCCTCTCGGCCGGGGAGTGCGACAGATACGCAGTATTTT,CASRPGSATDTQYF
TRBV15,-,14,TRBJ1-1,TGTGCCACCAGCATGGGGCCCTTGAACACTGAAGCTTTCTTT,CATSMGPLNTEAFF
TRBV5-6,TRBD2,15,TRBJ2-3,TGTGCCAGCAGCTGGGGCTTAGCGGGGGCAGATACGCAGTATTTT,CASSWGLAGADTQYF
TRBV9,TRBD1,11,TRBJ1-2,TGTGCCAGTTGGGGACAGGGCGGCTACACCTTC,CASWGQGGYTF
TRBV12-5,TRBD1,14,TRBJ1-2,TGTGCTAGTGGTTTGTGGGACAGTATGAATGGCTACACCTTC,CASGLWDSMNGYTF
TRBV19,-,14,TRBJ1-5,TGTGCCAGTGCCGGGTCGGGGGGCCATCAGCCCCAGCATTTT,CASAGSGGHQPQHF
TRBV16,-,12,TRBJ1-2,TGTGCCAGCAGCTACGAGGGTTTGGGCTACACCTTC,CASSYEGLGYTF
TRBV6-5,-,13,TRBJ2-7,TGTGCCAGCAGGGTACAGGGATCTTACGAGCAGTACTTC,CASRVQGSYEQYF
TRBV5-5,-,14,TRBJ1-4,TGTGCCAGCAGCGGGGCTGGGATGGGGGAAAAACTGTTTTTT,CASSGAGMGEKLFF
TRBV2,-,13,TRBJ1-5,TGTGCCAGCGGTCCTCGAGGCAATCAGCCCCAGCATTTT,CASGPRGNQPQHF
TRBV27,-,14,TRBJ2-7,TGTGCCAGCAGTCCTCGGGACTTAACCTACGAGCAGTACTTC,CASSPRDLTYEQYF